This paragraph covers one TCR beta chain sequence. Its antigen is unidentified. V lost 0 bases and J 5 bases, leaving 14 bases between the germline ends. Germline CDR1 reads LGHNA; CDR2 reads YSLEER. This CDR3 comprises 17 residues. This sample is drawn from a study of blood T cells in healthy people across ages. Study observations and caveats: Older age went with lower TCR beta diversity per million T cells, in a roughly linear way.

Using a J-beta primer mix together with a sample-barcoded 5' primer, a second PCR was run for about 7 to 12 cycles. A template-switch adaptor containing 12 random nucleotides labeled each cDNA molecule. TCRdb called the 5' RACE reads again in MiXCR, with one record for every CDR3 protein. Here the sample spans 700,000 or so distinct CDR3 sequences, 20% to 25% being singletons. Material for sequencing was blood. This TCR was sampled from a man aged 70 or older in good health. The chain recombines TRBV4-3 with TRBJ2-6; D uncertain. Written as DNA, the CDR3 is TGCGCCAGCAGCCAAGAGTATAGTGGCGGCAGGGCCAACGTCCTGACTTTC. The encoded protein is CASSQEYSGGRANVLTF.